This T cell receptor beta chain comes out of a study of blood T cell repertoires in COVID-19. At the level of the study: From T cells, B-cell-depleted T cells, or PBMCs came the material, which was cDNA or gDNA.

Membership in each cohort depended on participant-reported clinical history. Exposed enrollees encountered a COVID-19 case at some point within 2 weeks before study entry. The method was immunoSEQ multiplex PCR; TCRdb's version includes in-frame clones alone and lacks a portion of them. The sample holds 130,000 to 150,000 clones; about nine tenths are singletons and the top ten take over 4%. The receptor comes from a woman aged 40 to 49 who had been exposed to COVID-19. Sequenced: PBMCs or T cells enriched from blood (not recorded which).

The DNA for the CDR3 is TGTGCCAGCAGTGAGCACGGAGAGAACACTGAAGCTTTCTTT. Residues: CASSEHGENTEAFF. The chain carries TRBV25-1 and TRBJ1-1; D is undetermined. Germline V gene data show CDR1 as MGHDK and CDR2 as SYGVNS. Trimming removed 3 bases from V and 1 base from J, with 9 bases in between. The CDR3 loop spans 14 amino acids. The variable domain in full, with the rest retrieved from reference TRBV25-1 and TRBJ1-1, is EADIYQTPRYLVIGTGKKITLECSQTMGHDKMYWYQQDPGMELHLIHYSYGVNSTEKGDLSSESTVSRIRTEHFPLTLESARPSHTSQYLCASSEHGENTEAFFGQGTRLTVV.